The 23 T cell receptor beta chains below were found in one sample sequenced in a study of blood T cell repertoires in COVID-19. Data came from immunoSEQ multiplex PCR; TCRdb stores just in-frame clones and leaves some out. The data show fewer than 250,000 clones, approximately 87% seen once. Sequenced material: peripheral blood. Source of these receptors: a woman between 50 and 59 years old with acute or convalescent COVID-19.

The table lists this clone with a few counts. Distinct nucleotide sequences in the sample also encode this CDR3. The chain recombines TRBV2 with TRBJ2-7, with D perhaps matching TRBD1 (5 bases). Trimming took 4 bases from V and 4 from J, leaving 8 bases between them. The germline V gene encodes CDR1 SNHLY and CDR2 FYNNEI. The length of the CDR3 is 12 residues. DNA of the CDR3: TGTGCCAGCAGTGTCCAGGGATACGAGCAGTACTTC. This translates into CASSVQGYEQYF.

The chain carries TRBV7-2 and TRBJ1-4; no clear D gene. Germline V gives CDR1 SGHTA, CDR2 FQGNSA. Trimming removed 6 bases from V and 5 bases from J, with 16 bases in between. The CDR3 contains 15 residues. CDR3: CASSPEMVANEKLFF. The CDR3 DNA follows: TGTGCCAGCAGTCCCGAAATGGTCGCGAATGAAAAACTGTTTTTT.

The chain combines TRBV5-6 with TRBJ1-5; possible D gene TRBD1, 5 bases. Per the germline V gene, CDR1 is SGHDT and CDR2 is YYEEEE. The CDR3 extends over 14 amino acids. V was shortened by 0 bases and J by 9 bases, with 13 bases between the two germline ends. CDR3 protein: CASSLAGTGGPQHF. The CDR3 DNA reads TGTGCCAGCAGCTTGGCGGGAACGGGGGGGCCCCAGCATTTT.

This chain joins TRBV7-9 and TRBJ1-1; D might be TRBD1 (5 bases). V was shortened by 7 bases and J by 2 bases, with 14 bases between the two germline ends. Germline CDR1 reads SEHNR; CDR2 reads FQNEAQ (reference sequence). The CDR3 extends over 14 amino acids. CDR3 DNA sequence: TGTGCCAGCATCCTAGTAGGGGCCAACACTGAAGCTTTCTTT. Translation gives CASILVGANTEAFF.

The chain recombines TRBV18 with TRBJ1-1; tentative D call: TRBD1 (6 bases). The CDR3 is 13 amino acids. V lost 10 bases and J lost 4, with 16 bases in between. CDR1 is KGHSH and CDR2 is LQKENI in the germline V gene. The CDR3 coding sequence is TGTGCCAATCAGGCAGGGGTCGGCACTGAAGCTTTCTTT. Amino acid sequence: CANQAGVGTEAFF. Combining the CDR3 with reference TRBV18 and TRBJ1-1 gives the whole variable domain NAGVMQNPRHLVRRRGQEARLRCSPMKGHSHVYWYRQLPEEGLKFMVYLQKENIIDESGMPKERFSAEFPKEGPSILRIQQVVRGDSAAYFCANQAGVGTEAFFGQGTRLTVV.

V and J are TRBV12-3 or TRBV12-4 and TRBJ1-1; 10 bases line up with TRBD1. Trimming removed 6 bases from V and 5 bases from J; junction bases left unmatched: 3. There are 13 residues in the CDR3. The CDR3 here is CASRWGQGTEAFF. The DNA of the CDR3 is TGTGCCAGCAGGTGGGGACAGGGGACTGAAGCTTTCTTT.

The rearrangement links TRBV7-9 to TRBJ1-1, with 11 bases lining up with TRBD1. CDR3 size: 15 residues. Germline V lookup: CDR1 SEHNR, CDR2 FQNEAQ (reference sequence). After removal of 5 bases from V and 3 bases from J, the junction contained 5 bases not matched to a gene. The DNA of the CDR3 is TGTGCCAGCAGCACCCGGACAGGGGGCCACACTGAAGCTTTCTTT. Amino acids: CASSTRTGGHTEAFF.

The chain uses TRBV5-6 and TRBJ2-5; 7 bases map to TRBD2. Germline V gene lookup returns CDR1 SGHDT and CDR2 YYEEEE. This CDR3 is built from 15 residues. Unmatched junction bases numbered 12, after V lost 9 bases and J lost 1 base. The CDR3 bases are TGTGCCACCCATACTAGCGTCTTAGGCCAAGAGACCCAGTACTTC. Translated, it gives CATHTSVLGQETQYF.

The J gene is TRBJ2-7, the V gene TRBV11-3; TRBD2 aligns across 8 bases. Per germline, CDR1 SGHNT and CDR2 YENEEA. The CDR3 consists of 14 residues. The J segment lost 5 bases and the V segment lost 6 bases, leaving 9 bases of the junction unmatched. The CDR3 loop reads CASRARGVQDEQYF. The CDR3 region has the DNA TGTGCCAGCAGAGCGCGGGGGGTCCAGGACGAGCAGTACTTC.

The chain employs TRBV7-2 and TRBJ2-2; 7 bases align to TRBD2. V gave up 5 bases and J gave up 0 bases; unmatched junction bases: 3. Looked up from germline, CDR1 is SGHTA and CDR2 is FQGNSA. The CDR3 is 15 amino acids. CDR3 in amino acids: CASSPSGANTGELFF. Written as DNA, the CDR3 is TGTGCCAGCAGCCCCAGCGGGGCGAACACCGGGGAGCTGTTTTTT.

The count of this clone is one. The chain carries TRBV27 and TRBJ2-6; TRBD2 is a possible D gene (6 bases). In germline, CDR1 is MNHEY, CDR2 SMNVEV (reference sequence). The ends were cut back, 5 bases at V and 3 bases at J, with 8 bases in the middle. The CDR3 sequence is 14 residues long. CDR3 bases: TGTGCCAGCAGTCCGGGGGTTGGGGCCAACGTCCTGACTTTC. It encodes CASSPGVGANVLTF.

The CDR3 reads CASSLGLAGNEQFF. The CDR3 bases are TGTGCCAGCAGCTTGGGCCTAGCGGGAAATGAGCAGTTCTTC. The chain links TRBV5-4 to TRBJ2-1; 9 bases map to TRBD2. The germline V gene encodes CDR1 SGHNT and CDR2 YYREEE (reference sequence). CDR3 size: 14 residues. The V and J ends lost 0 bases and 7 bases, in that order; junction bases with no gene match: 2. Filled out from reference TRBV5-4 and TRBJ2-1, the complete variable domain reads ETGVTQSPTHLIKTRGQQVTLRCSSQSGHNTVSWYQQALGQGPQFIFQYYREEENGRGNFPPRFSGLQFPNYSSELNVNALELDDSALYLCASSLGLAGNEQFFGPGTRLTVL.

The chain recombines TRBV6-4 with TRBJ2-1, with 12 nucleotides matching TRBD2. V dropped 5 bases and J dropped 4; count of bases not matched to a gene: 3. CDR1 and CDR2 (germline): MRHNA, SNTAGT. The CDR3 totals 15 residues. The CDR3 nucleotides are TGTGCCAGCAGTTGGACTAGCGGGACTTACAATGAGCAGTTCTTC. Translation gives CASSWTSGTYNEQFF.

The gene calls are TRBV9 and TRBJ2-1; 8 nucleotides agree with TRBD1. The CDR3 extends over 15 amino acids. Germline assignment: CDR1 SGDLS and CDR2 YYNGEE. V gave up 0 bases and J gave up 8 bases; unmatched junction bases: 7. The CDR3 coding sequence is TGTGCCAGCAGCGTAGGGGCAGGGGGCTTATATGAGCAGTTCTTC. The encoded protein is CASSVGAGGLYEQFF.

The rearrangement joins TRBV12-3 or TRBV12-4 to TRBJ2-3, with D possibly being TRBD2 (6 bases). The CDR3 spans 13 residues. The V end was cut by 3 bases, the J end by 6 bases, with 10 bases between. The CDR3 nucleotides read TGTGCCAGCAGTTTCCGGGAGTGGGATACGCAGTATTTT. This gives the protein CASSFREWDTQYF.

This sequence joins TRBV2 and TRBJ2-5; D gene ambiguous. Germline CDR1 reads SNHLY; CDR2 reads FYNNEI. Trimming removed 6 bases at V and 7 bases at J, with 12 bases between. CDR3 size: 12 residues. The CDR3 DNA sequence: TGTGCCAGCAGGGCTCGCGCAGGGACCCAGTACTTC. Its protein product is CASRARAGTQYF.

The chain joins TRBV30 to TRBJ1-3; no definite D call. There are 13 residues in the CDR3. Looked up from germline, CDR1 is GTSNPN and CDR2 is SVGIG (reference sequence). V was clipped by 4 bases and J by 4 bases, with 11 bases between them. The CDR3 DNA reads as TGTGCCTGGAATCGGGTAGAAGGAAACACCATATATTTT. Translated: CAWNRVEGNTIYF.

The chain joins TRBV30 to TRBJ1-1, with a weak D call TRBD1 (5 bases). Germline assignment: CDR1 GTSNPN and CDR2 SVGIG (reference sequence). The V gene lost 2 bases and the J gene lost 3 bases, with 10 bases spanning the gap. The CDR3 totals 13 residues. The CDR3 sequence: CAWSLTVYTEAFF. The CDR3 DNA is TGTGCCTGGAGTTTGACAGTCTACACTGAAGCTTTCTTT.

The chain couples TRBV7-9 to TRBJ2-2; the match to TRBD1 covers 7 bases. Germline CDR1 is SEHNR and CDR2 is FQNEAQ (reference sequence). Trimming removed 1 base from V and 6 bases from J; junction bases left unmatched: 8. The CDR3 length is 16 residues. The chain's CDR3 is CASSLVGPGGPGELFF. As DNA, the CDR3 is TGTGCCAGCAGCTTAGTAGGCCCAGGGGGTCCCGGGGAGCTGTTTTTT.

The chain joins TRBV2 to TRBJ1-5; TRBD1 is a possible D gene (6 bases). Between the trimmed V and J ends, which lost 4 bases and 5 bases, there was a span of 12 bases. This CDR3 region has 14 residues. Per the germline V gene, CDR1 is SNHLY and CDR2 is FYNNEI. The CDR3 spells CASSVRGGHQPQHF. As DNA, the CDR3 is TGTGCCAGCAGTGTCAGGGGTGGGCATCAGCCCCAGCATTTT.

The V and J genes are TRBV5-1 and TRBJ1-1, with D perhaps TRBD1 (6 bases). Trimming pared 4 bases from V and 2 bases from J, leaving 21 bases between. CDR3 length: 17 residues. Germline V lookup: CDR1 SGHRS, CDR2 YFSETQ. The CDR3 DNA is TGCGCCAGCAGCCTACAGGGTTCGTCCGGAGCAAACACTGAAGCTTTCTTT. The encoded protein is CASSLQGSSGANTEAFF.

The V call is TRBV5-1, the J call TRBJ2-5, with 9 bases that match TRBD2. Germline V gene lookup returns CDR1 SGHRS and CDR2 YFSETQ. V was clipped by 0 bases and J by 1 base; unmatched bases: 4. The CDR3 extends over 16 amino acids. The CDR3 is CASSLESSGAQETQYF. In nucleotides, the CDR3 is TGCGCCAGCAGCTTGGAATCTAGCGGGGCCCAAGAGACCCAGTACTTC.

This chain connects TRBV3-1 (or the pseudogene TRBV3-2) to TRBJ1-6; D is possibly TRBD1 (5 bases). This CDR3 contains 15 residues. The germline V gene has CDR1 LGHDT and CDR2 YNNKEL (reference sequence). The V end lost 0 bases, the J end lost 10 bases, and 13 bases lay between the germline ends. CDR3 in DNA: TGTGCCAGCAGCCAAGAGAGCAGGGTCAACTCACCCCTCCACTTT. Protein sequence: CASSQESRVNSPLHF.